These 22 T cell receptor beta chains share one sample of origin, sequenced in a study of blood T cell repertoires in COVID-19. Measured with immunoSEQ multiplex PCR; TCRdb has only the in-frame clones, and not every one. The sample holds 170,000 or so clones, approximately 88% seen once. The sequencing input was peripheral blood. These receptors originate from a man aged 18 to 35 with active or convalescent COVID-19.

This chain joins TRBV4-2 and TRBJ2-5; 12 nucleotides align to TRBD1. Germline CDR1 LGHNA, CDR2 YNFKEQ. Trimming took 3 bases from V and 5 from J; bases not matched to a gene: 4. This CDR3 has 15 residues. The DNA of the CDR3 is TGTGCCAGCAGCCATGGGACAGGGGGCGGGGAGACCCAGTACTTC. This codes for CASSHGTGGGETQYF.

This chain connects TRBV14 to TRBJ2-3, with D perhaps matching TRBD1 (7 bases). V was pared by 1 base and J by 2 bases, with 16 bases between. This CDR3 comprises 17 residues. Germline V gene lookup returns CDR1 SGHDN and CDR2 FVKESK. Written as DNA, the CDR3 is TGTGCCAGCAGCCAAGGGACAGGCGGGGCACACACAGATACGCAGTATTTT. Protein sequence: CASSQGTGGAHTDTQYF.

The chain recombines TRBV5-1 with TRBJ2-3, with D possibly matching TRBD1 (8 bases). Per the germline V gene, CDR1 is SGHRS and CDR2 is YFSETQ. V was clipped by 4 bases and J by 0 bases, with 24 bases between them. The CDR3 loop spans 19 amino acids. The CDR3 is CASSTGEGTGIGSTDTQYF. In DNA, the CDR3 is TGCGCCAGCAGCACTGGGGAGGGGACAGGAATAGGCAGCACAGATACGCAGTATTTT.

The chain uses TRBV4-1 and TRBJ2-2; 9 bases line up with TRBD2. Germline V lookup: CDR1 MGHRA, CDR2 YSYEKL. The CDR3 runs to 17 residues. V trimming: 4 bases; J trimming: 6 bases; junction bases outside the gene matches: 12. CDR3 DNA: TGCGCCAGCAGCCCCCTCCCCAGCGGGGGGTTGGCCGGGGAGCTGTTTTTT. Its protein product is CASSPLPSGGLAGELFF.

The V gene is TRBV7-9, the J gene TRBJ1-3, with D maybe TRBD1 (5 bases). Deletions cut 2 bases from V and 0 bases from J, with 8 bases between. This CDR3 is built from 15 residues. CDR1 and CDR2 (germline): SEHNR, FQNEAQ (reference sequence). The CDR3 DNA reads as TGTGCCAGCAGCTTACGGGGGAACTCTGGAAACACCATATATTTT. Translating it yields CASSLRGNSGNTIYF.

The chain employs TRBV5-4 and TRBJ2-1; 7 nucleotides agree with TRBD1. Trimming cost V 2 bases and J 7 bases; bases outside gene matches: 3. CDR3 length: 13 amino acids. CDR1 and CDR2 from the germline V gene are SGHNT and YYREEE (reference sequence). The CDR3 coding sequence is TGTGCCAGCAGCTTACAGGGGTGGAATGAGCAGTTCTTC. Translating it yields CASSLQGWNEQFF.

The rearrangement joins TRBV19 to TRBJ2-3; 13 nucleotides match TRBD2. This CDR3 spans 15 amino acids. The germline V gene encodes CDR1 LNHDA and CDR2 SQIVND (reference sequence). V shed 4 bases and J 9 bases; nucleotides not matched to a gene: 7. The CDR3 loop reads CASSTTGLAGETQYF. CDR3 in DNA: TGTGCCAGTAGTACTACTGGACTAGCGGGGGAAACGCAGTATTTT. The variable domain in full, completed from reference TRBV19 and TRBJ2-3, reads DGGITQSPKYLFRKEGQNVTLSCEQNLNHDAMYWYRQDPGQGLRLIYYSQIVNDFQKGDIAEGYSVSREKKESFPLTVTSAQKNPTAFYLCASSTTGLAGETQYFGPGTRLTVL.

The J gene is TRBJ1-1, the V gene TRBV28; TRBD1 matches 7 bases. Germline CDR1 and CDR2: MDHEN and SYDVKM. CDR3 size: 14 residues. With V trimmed by 5 bases and J by 4 bases, 7 bases remained unmatched. DNA for the CDR3: TGTGCCAGCAGTCGGGACAGCCCACTCACTGAAGCTTTCTTT. It yields the protein CASSRDSPLTEAFF.

A note on this clone: The junction shows a germline mismatch at one end, possibly a read error. The rearrangement joins TRBV9 to TRBJ2-3; D is possibly TRBD2 (6 bases). Germline V CDR1 and CDR2: SGDLS, YYNGEE. This CDR3 region has 15 residues. The DNA of the CDR3 is TGTGCCAGCAGCGTAGAGGAGGGGAGCACATATACGCAGTATTTT. Translation: CASSVEEGSTYTQYF.

V is TRBV11-2 and J is TRBJ1-2; no clear D. The V end was cut by 2 bases, the J end by 5 bases, with 3 bases between. This CDR3 has 11 residues. CDR1 and CDR2 (germline): SGHAT, FQNNGV. The CDR3 sequence: CASSLSYGYTF. CDR3 DNA sequence: TGTGCCAGCAGCTTATCATATGGCTACACCTTC.

The chain recombines TRBV15 with TRBJ2-2; 16 bases fit TRBD2. CDR1 and CDR2 from the germline V gene are LNHNV and YYDKDF (reference sequence). Losses at the gene ends were 5 bases for V and 4 bases for J; bases not matched to a gene: 10. This CDR3 has 19 residues. This CDR3 is CATSGPGTSGGAGTGELFF. DNA for the CDR3: TGTGCCACCAGCGGCCCGGGGACTAGCGGGGGGGCTGGCACCGGGGAGCTGTTTTTT.

The V call is TRBV10-1, the J call TRBJ2-1; no firm D call. V lost 3 bases and J 4 bases, leaving 4 bases between the germline ends. Germline-derived CDR1 and CDR2 are WNHNN and SYGVQD (reference sequence). The CDR3 runs 12 residues. The CDR3 sequence: CASSDLYNEQFF. CDR3 coding DNA: TGCGCCAGCAGTGACCTATACAATGAGCAGTTCTTC.

The rearrangement links TRBV7-8 to TRBJ2-5; a weak D match, TRBD2 (5 bases). CDR3 size: 13 residues. Germline CDR1 is SGHVS and CDR2 is FQNEAQ. Between the trimmed V and J ends, which lost 6 bases and 5 bases, there was a span of 13 bases. The CDR3 spells CASSLRGRETQYF. The DNA of the CDR3 is TGTGCCAGCAGTTTAAGAGGGCGGGAGACCCAGTACTTC.

The chain combines TRBV3-1 (or the pseudogene TRBV3-2) with TRBJ1-1; D not resolved. Deletions cut 1 base from V and 5 bases from J, with 11 bases between. Germline CDR1 reads LGHDT; CDR2 reads YNNKEL (reference sequence). The CDR3 is made up of 14 amino acids. The CDR3 spells CASSQVHAGTEAFF. The CDR3 nucleotides are TGTGCCAGCAGCCAAGTACATGCGGGTACTGAAGCTTTCTTT.

V usage is TRBV7-2 and J usage is TRBJ1-2, with a weak D call TRBD1 (6 bases). Germline lookup yields CDR1 SGHTA and CDR2 FQGNSA. V gave up 5 bases and J gave up 8 bases, with 21 bases separating them. The CDR3 totals 15 residues. Here the CDR3 DNA reads TGTGCCAGCAGCGACGGCCTGTCACAGGGAAACGGCTACACCTTC. Residues: CASSDGLSQGNGYTF.

The chain employs TRBV4-1 and TRBJ2-3; 9 nucleotides match TRBD2. The CDR3 sequence is 15 residues long. Unmatched junction bases numbered 4, after V lost 2 bases and J lost 4 bases. Per the germline V gene, CDR1 is MGHRA and CDR2 is YSYEKL. The DNA of the CDR3 is TGCGCCAGCAGCCAAATAGCGGGGGAGGCAGATACGCAGTATTTT. Residues: CASSQIAGEADTQYF.

The V gene is TRBV11-3, the J gene TRBJ1-1; 9 bases line up with TRBD1. This CDR3 has 14 amino acids. J lost 4 bases, V lost 4 bases, and 4 bases had no gene match. Germline CDR1 SGHNT, CDR2 YENEEA. CDR3 nucleotide sequence: TGTGCCAGCAGCTACCGACAGGGGGGCACTGAAGCTTTCTTT. Translation gives CASSYRQGGTEAFF.

This clone was observed a single time. This chain connects TRBV5-5 to TRBJ1-2; no reliable D call. The CDR3 totals 13 residues. V lost 1 base, J lost 6 bases, and 10 bases lay in between. The V gene's germline CDR1 is SGHKS and CDR2 YYEKEE (reference sequence). The chain's CDR3 is CASSLSSGDGYTF. CDR3 sequence (DNA): TGTGCCAGCAGCTTGTCGTCCGGGGATGGCTACACCTTC.

The chain is built from TRBV10-3 and TRBJ1-1; TRBD1 is a possible D gene (5 bases). The V end was cut by 0 bases, the J end by 0 bases, with 14 bases between. From germline, CDR1 is ENHRY and CDR2 SYGVKD. CDR3 size: 17 residues. The CDR3 nucleotides are TGTGCCATCAGTGAGTCTCCCCCGACAGTCATGAACACTGAAGCTTTCTTT. Translating gives CAISESPPTVMNTEAFF.

Comment on this clone: The same CDR3 arises from other DNA sequences in this sample as well. The rearrangement joins TRBV2 to TRBJ1-3; unclear D gene. The CDR3 consists of 12 residues. V was trimmed by 3 bases and J by 4 bases, leaving 4 bases between them. Germline CDR1 is SNHLY and CDR2 is FYNNEI. CDR3 sequence (DNA): TGTGCCAGCAGTGAGAGGGGAAACACCATATATTTT. It translates to CASSERGNTIYF.

This clone was recorded only once. This chain joins TRBV5-1 and TRBJ2-3, with a possible D match to TRBD2 (5 bases). V was trimmed by 6 bases and J by 1 base, leaving 18 bases between them. Germline assignment: CDR1 SGHRS and CDR2 YFSETQ. This CDR3 has 16 residues. Written as DNA, the CDR3 is TGCGCCAGCACCCTCGACGGGATCGCACGCACAGATACGCAGTATTTT. Translation gives CASTLDGIARTDTQYF.

The V call is TRBV6-6, the J call TRBJ2-7; 9 bases fit TRBD1. Germline V lookup: CDR1 MNHNY, CDR2 SVGAGI (reference sequence). J gave up 3 bases and V 3 bases, and 9 bases lay outside the gene matches. The CDR3 runs 16 residues. CDR3 coding DNA: TGTGCCAGCAGTTATTTAGGGACAGGGATAGGCTACGAGCAGTACTTC. The encoded protein is CASSYLGTGIGYEQYF.